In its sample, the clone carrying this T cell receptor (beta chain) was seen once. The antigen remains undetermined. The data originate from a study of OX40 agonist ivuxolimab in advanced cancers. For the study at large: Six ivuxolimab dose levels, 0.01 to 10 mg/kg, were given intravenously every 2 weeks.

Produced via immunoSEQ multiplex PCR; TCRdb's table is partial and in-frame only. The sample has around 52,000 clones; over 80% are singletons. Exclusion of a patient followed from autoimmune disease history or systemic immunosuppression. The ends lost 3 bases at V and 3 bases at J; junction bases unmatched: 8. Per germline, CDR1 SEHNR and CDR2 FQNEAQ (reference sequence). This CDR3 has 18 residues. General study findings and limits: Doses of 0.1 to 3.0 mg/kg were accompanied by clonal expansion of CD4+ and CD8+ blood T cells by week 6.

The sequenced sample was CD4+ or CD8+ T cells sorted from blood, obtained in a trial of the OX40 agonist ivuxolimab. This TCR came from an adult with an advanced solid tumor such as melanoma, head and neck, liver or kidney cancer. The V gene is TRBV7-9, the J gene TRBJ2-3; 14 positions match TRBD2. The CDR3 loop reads CASSFGTSGGRRTDTQYF. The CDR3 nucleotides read TGTGCCAGCAGCTTTGGGACTAGCGGGGGCAGGCGGACAGATACGCAGTATTTT.